These 8 T cell receptor beta chains share one sample of origin, sequenced in a study of molecular identifiers for immune sequencing clone quantification. One entry per CDR3 protein, called by TCRdb with MiXCR from the PCR reads. The table shows roughly 320,000 distinct CDR3 sequences, with about 21% occurring only once. The source material was naive CD8+ T cells from blood, with Jurkat cell RNA spiked in. Subset denoted: FACS-sorted CD8+CD4-CCR7+CD45RA+ naive T cells. The receptor source for this set is a human donor in good health. Some libraries in this study had Jurkat cell RNA spiked in.

The rearrangement uses TRBV12-3 or TRBV12-4 and TRBJ1-5; perhaps TRBD1 as D (5 bases). The CDR3 covers 14 residues. V lost 5 bases, J lost 7 bases, and 15 bases lay in between. The CDR3 is CASSLPRGGQPQHF. The CDR3 bases are TGTGCCAGCAGTCTACCTAGGGGAGGCCAGCCCCAGCATTTT.

This clonotype has a single count. The CDR3 is CASSNWDNPQETQYF. The CDR3 nucleotides read TGTGCCAGCAGTAATTGGGACAACCCTCAAGAGACCCAGTACTTC. The chain has TRBV6-2 or TRBV6-3 and TRBJ2-5; a possible D gene is TRBD1 (6 bases). CDR3 length: 15 amino acids. Germline lookup yields CDR1 MNHEY and CDR2 SVGEGT. The V gene lost 5 bases and the J gene lost 2 bases, with 15 bases spanning the gap.

This clonotype has at least ten counts. The V call is TRBV27, the J call TRBJ1-1; tentative D call: TRBD1 (5 bases). Trimming shortened V by 8 bases and J by 5 bases, and 18 bases separated the two germline ends. The CDR3 length is 14 residues. Germline values: CDR1 MNHEY, CDR2 SMNVEV (reference sequence). Written as DNA, the CDR3 is TGTGCCAGCGGGGGGACGGTGCGAAAAACTGAAGCTTTCTTT. Translating gives CASGGTVRKTEAFF.

Ten or more counts support this clonotype. The chain combines TRBV11-1 with TRBJ2-7; D not certain. The CDR3 has 15 residues. Germline loops: CDR1 SGHAT, CDR2 FQDESV (reference sequence). Deletions cut 1 base from V and 6 bases from J, with 16 bases between. Here the CDR3 reads CASSLGSQSPLEQYF. As DNA, the CDR3 is TGTGCCAGCAGCTTAGGTAGTCAATCCCCTCTCGAGCAGTACTTC.

V and J are TRBV2 and TRBJ2-5; TRBD1 or TRBD2 may be the D gene (5 bases each). The V end lost 3 bases, the J end lost 1 base, and 15 bases lay between the germline ends. Per the germline V gene, CDR1 is SNHLY and CDR2 is FYNNEI. This CDR3 comprises 16 residues. CDR3: CASSEGTTSPQETQYF. The CDR3 bases are TGTGCCAGCAGTGAGGGGACCACAAGCCCCCAAGAGACCCAGTACTTC. The whole variable domain, remainder taken from reference TRBV2 and TRBJ2-5, is EPEVTQTPSHQVTQMGQEVILRCVPISNHLYFYWYRQILGQKVEFLVSFYNNEISEKSEIFDDQFSVERPDGSNFTLKIRSTKLEDSAMYFCASSEGTTSPQETQYFGPGTRLLVL.

This clonotype was counted many times. The chain joins TRBV6-2 or TRBV6-3 to TRBJ2-7; 8 bases align to TRBD1. Germline CDR1 is MNHEY and CDR2 is SVGEGT. Trimming at V came to 5 bases and at J to 7 bases, leaving 10 bases not matched to a gene. The CDR3 totals 14 residues. CDR3 nucleotide sequence: TGTGCCAGCAGTCTGGACAGGGACCTACGGGAGCAGTACTTC. As protein: CASSLDRDLREQYF.

The table lists this clonotype with many counts. The rearrangement uses TRBV2 and TRBJ2-7, with 12 bases that match TRBD2. Per germline, CDR1 SNHLY and CDR2 FYNNEI. Trimming took 7 bases from V and 6 from J; bases not matched to a gene: 7. CDR3 length: 14 amino acids. CDR3 in DNA: TGTGCCAGCATGCCCGGGACTAGCGGGTCCGAGCAGTACTTC. Translating gives CASMPGTSGSEQYF. Supplemented by reference TRBV2 and TRBJ2-7, the full variable domain reads EPEVTQTPSHQVTQMGQEVILRCVPISNHLYFYWYRQILGQKVEFLVSFYNNEISEKSEIFDDQFSVERPDGSNFTLKIRSTKLEDSAMYFCASMPGTSGSEQYFGPGTRLTVT.

The sample holds many counts of this clonotype. This chain uses TRBV5-5 with TRBJ2-5, with D tentatively TRBD1 or TRBD2 (5 bases each). Trimming pared 0 bases from V and 5 bases from J, leaving 11 bases between. The CDR3 is made up of 14 amino acids. Germline V gene data show CDR1 as SGHKS and CDR2 as YYEKEE (reference sequence). The CDR3 coding sequence is TGTGCCAGCAGCTTGGTTACGGGGCCGGAGACCCAGTACTTC. Its protein product is CASSLVTGPETQYF.